This T cell receptor (beta chain) was sequenced in a study of blood T cell repertoires in COVID-19. Whole-study context: T cells, B-cell-depleted T cells, or PBMCs supplied cDNA or gDNA.

The CDR3 has 13 residues. Germline values: CDR1 SQVTM, CDR2 ANQGSEA. The germline V and J ends were trimmed by 4 bases and 1 base, with 10 bases remaining between them. In the original workflow: Nucleated cell number was recorded as an estimate derived from reference gene primer amplification. Method: immunoSEQ multiplex PCR; TCRdb's copy keeps in-frame clones and lacks some. V and J calls and clone size are copied from that table; D and trimming were computed from the DNA. This sample yields fewer than 350,000 clones, of which approximately 90% are seen a single time; about 2.3% belongs to the top ten. The study recruited people aged about 18 to 89 years across roughly 23 US areas.

Sequencing was performed on PBMCs or T cells enriched from blood (not recorded which). The rearrangement uses TRBV29-1 and TRBJ1-1; no definite D call. The receptor's source is a woman in her 40s with acute COVID-19. The CDR3: CSVASTSNTEAFF. CDR3 nucleotide sequence: TGCAGCGTTGCTAGCACGTCGAACACTGAAGCTTTCTTT.